This T cell receptor (beta chain) is from a study of T cells in Graves' hyperthyroidism and ophthalmopathy. Study information: The initial diagnosis was the point when peripheral blood was collected, ahead of any treatment. General study results and limits: Most clonotypes expanded in thyroid above 0.001 were likewise present in blood.

Germline V gives CDR1 MNHEY, CDR2 SVGEGT. CDR3 length: 13 amino acids. Disease duration under 2 months; hyperthyroidism patients were aged 18 to 65. As to this clonotype: Antigen: not known. A much larger clone lies one base from this, so it may be a read error.

Regions amplified from RNA transcripts were the TCR beta CDR3 regions. The TCR CDR3 was amplified in a first-round RT-PCR using the HTBI primer set. From the multiplex PCR reads, TCRdb called clonotypes with MiXCR, one entry per CDR3 protein. The sample yields some 380,000 distinct CDR3 sequences, 13% seen once. The V gene is TRBV6-2 or TRBV6-3, the J gene TRBJ1-4, with D perhaps TRBD1 (6 bases). This TCR was recovered from a man aged 25 to 40 with Graves' hyperthyroidism that later progressed to Graves' ophthalmopathy. Specimen: blood. CDR3 nucleotides: TGTGCCAGCAACGGGGGCCCGGGGGAAAAACTGTCTTTT. Its protein product is CASNGGPGEKLSF.